This T cell receptor beta chain was sequenced in a study of T cells in tumors after PD-1 blockade. Across the study: Patients received pembrolizumab 200 mg every 3 weeks or cemiplimab 350 mg every 2 weeks. Findings and limits, study-wide: Some novel exhausted tumor clones appeared in pre-treatment blood, suggesting peripheral recruitment.

Genomic DNA template from tumor biopsies or peripheral blood, roughly 616 ng to 6,500 ng input. Repertoires were generated with immunoSEQ multiplex PCR, while TCRdb's copy carries only in-frame clones and drops some. The table includes 50,000 or so clones, approximately 75% detected once. V was pared by 4 bases and J by 3 bases, with 12 bases between. There are 15 residues in the CDR3. Germline-derived CDR1 and CDR2 are SNHLY and FYNNEI. Comment on this clone: Its specificity is unknown.

This TCR derives from a human donor with basal cell carcinoma. The starting material was PBMCs, obtained before anti-PD-1 treatment. The chain carries TRBV2 and TRBJ2-2; D perhaps matches TRBD1 (5 bases). CDR3 nucleotide sequence: TGTGCCAGCAGTGTAACTCAGGGTGACACCGGGGAGCTGTTTTTT. Translated: CASSVTQGDTGELFF. The whole variable domain, remainder taken from reference TRBV2 and TRBJ2-2, is EPEVTQTPSHQVTQMGQEVILRCVPISNHLYFYWYRQILGQKVEFLVSFYNNEISEKSEIFDDQFSVERPDGSNFTLKIRSTKLEDSAMYFCASSVTQGDTGELFFGEGSRLTVL.